The sequence of this T cell receptor beta chain was determined in a study of cytomegalovirus exposure and HLA in healthy donors. Study overall: In a previous analysis, approximately 110 million unique TCR beta sequences were found from 170 million or so T cells.

This clone was counted only a few times. The PCR made use of 60 Vbeta and 13 Jbeta primers. Produced via immunoSEQ multiplex PCR; TCRdb's table is partial and in-frame only. Of 110,000 to 150,000 clones listed, over 8% are singletons. The CDR3 covers 16 residues. With 4 bases removed from V and 3 bases from J, the gap between germline ends came to 19 bases. CDR1 is SGDLS and CDR2 is YYNGEE in the germline V gene. This receptor was identified in a male donor in good health and CMV-seronegative. Material for sequencing was PBMCs. The chain is built from TRBV9 and TRBJ1-2; D possibly corresponds to TRBD1 (5 bases). CDR3 coding DNA: TGTGCCAGCAGCCGCCCCGGGGGGGGGTTGGACTATGGCTACACCTTC. The encoded protein is CASSRPGGGLDYGYTF.